These 26 T cell receptor beta chains were all obtained from the same sample, sequenced in a study of blood T cell repertoires in COVID-19. Repertoires were generated with immunoSEQ multiplex PCR, while TCRdb's copy carries only in-frame clones and drops some. The sample records over 65,000 clones, roughly 78% being singletons. Source material: peripheral blood. These receptor sequences come from a man aged 60-69 years with COVID-19, enrolled during active disease.

The CDR3 sequence is CASSNPTGMNTEAFF. CDR3 nucleotide sequence: TGTGCCAGCAGCAACCCCACAGGGATGAACACTGAAGCTTTCTTT. V gene TRBV21-1 combines with J gene TRBJ1-1; the table's D call TRBD1 went unverified against the DNA. TRBV21-1 is flagged as a pseudogene. CDR3 length: 15 residues.

The rearrangement links TRBV12-3 or TRBV12-4 to TRBJ2-1; D gene unclear. V was cut by 5 bases and J by 5 bases, with 7 bases left in between. CDR3 size: 12 residues. The CDR3 loop reads CASSLFDNEQFF. DNA of the CDR3: TGTGCCAGCAGTCTTTTCGACAATGAGCAGTTCTTC.

The rearrangement uses TRBV10-3 and TRBJ1-2; no firm D call. V was trimmed by 0 bases and J by 3 bases, leaving 17 bases between them. CDR3 size: 17 residues. Germline V lookup: CDR1 ENHRY, CDR2 SYGVKD. CDR3 region: CAISESRLEPRDYGYTF. CDR3 DNA sequence: TGTGCCATCAGTGAGTCCCGACTCGAGCCTCGGGACTATGGCTACACCTTC.

The J gene is TRBJ2-1, the V gene TRBV2; the D gene is possibly TRBD2 (6 bases). The CDR3 runs to 17 residues. V was pared by 7 bases and J by 0 bases, with 19 bases between. The germline CDR1 and CDR2 sequences are SNHLY and FYNNEI. This chain's CDR3 is CASTLSGPSSSYNEQFF. The CDR3 DNA sequence: TGTGCCAGCACCCTTAGCGGTCCCTCTAGCTCCTACAATGAGCAGTTCTTC.

J is TRBJ2-3 and V is TRBV15; 14 bases align to TRBD2. V shed 0 bases, J shed 8 bases, and the junction held 4 bases outside the gene matches. Germline V gene sequence: CDR1 LNHNV, CDR2 YYDKDF (reference sequence). This CDR3 comprises 16 residues. CDR3 DNA sequence: TGTGCCACCAGCAGAGATACCGGGACTAGCGGGAGTACGCAGTATTTT. Its translation is CATSRDTGTSGSTQYF.

V gene TRBV12-5 combines with J gene TRBJ1-2; 8 positions agree with TRBD1. V shed 0 bases and J 4 bases; nucleotides not matched to a gene: 7. CDR1 is LGHNT and CDR2 is FRNRAP in the germline V gene. The CDR3 totals 16 residues. The CDR3 nucleotides are TGTGCTAGTGGTTTGGTTATCCAGGGGGCGGGCTATGGCTACACCTTC. Translated: CASGLVIQGAGYGYTF. The variable domain in full, completed from reference TRBV12-5 and TRBJ1-2, reads DARVTQTPRHKVTEMGQEVTMRCQPILGHNTVFWYRQTMMQGLELLAYFRNRAPLDDSGMPKDRFSAEMPDATLATLKIQPSEPRDSAVYFCASGLVIQGAGYGYTFGSGTRLTVV.

The CDR3 coding sequence is TGTGCCAGCAGCCTGGGACTAGCGACAGATACGCAGTATTTT. This codes for CASSLGLATDTQYF. The chain recombines TRBV7-2 with TRBJ2-3; TRBD2 aligns across 10 bases. J lost 3 bases, V lost 5 bases, and 2 bases had no gene match. CDR1 is SGHTA, CDR2 FQGNSA, per germline. The length of the CDR3 is 14 residues.

The rearrangement joins TRBV6-5 to TRBJ1-5; maybe TRBD1 (6 bases). This CDR3 is built from 12 residues. Germline lookup yields CDR1 MNHEY and CDR2 SVGAGI. Deletions cut 7 bases from V and 2 bases from J, with 6 bases between. CDR3 nucleotides: TGTGCCAGCAAGGGGGGCAATCAGCCCCAGCATTTT. This gives the protein CASKGGNQPQHF.

This clone has just one count. CDR3 DNA: TGTGCCAGCAGCTTGATGAGGGCCGAGCAGTACTTC. It is translated as CASSLMRAEQYF. This chain connects TRBV5-4 to TRBJ2-7; a weak D match, TRBD2 (5 bases). Germline V CDR1 and CDR2: SGHNT, YYREEE (reference sequence). This CDR3 spans 12 amino acids. V was clipped by 1 base and J by 6 bases, with 8 bases between them. Full variable domain (rest looked up from reference TRBV5-4 and TRBJ2-7): ETGVTQSPTHLIKTRGQQVTLRCSSQSGHNTVSWYQQALGQGPQFIFQYYREEENGRGNFPPRFSGLQFPNYSSELNVNALELDDSALYLCASSLMRAEQYFGPGTRLTVT.

This clone was found a few times. This chain links TRBV9 with TRBJ1-3; TRBD1 is a possible D gene (5 bases). Germline CDR1 is SGDLS and CDR2 is YYNGEE. The CDR3 loop spans 16 amino acids. V was shortened by 5 bases and J by 1 base, with 16 bases between the two germline ends. In DNA, the CDR3 is TGTGCCAGCAGTTCGGGGGGAATGAGGTCTGGAAACACCATATATTTT. The encoded protein is CASSSGGMRSGNTIYF.

This clone was seen only a few times. The chain combines TRBV7-3 with TRBJ1-6; D gene unclear. Germline V gene lookup returns CDR1 SGHTA and CDR2 FQGTGA. There are 13 residues in the CDR3. The V end was cut by 3 bases, the J end by 8 bases, with 8 bases between. The CDR3: CASSFSRDSPLHF. DNA of the CDR3: TGTGCCAGCAGCTTTTCGAGGGATTCACCCCTCCACTTT.

The chain links TRBV4-2 to TRBJ2-1; 15 positions match TRBD2. The germline CDR1 and CDR2 sequences are LGHNA and YNFKEQ. V gave up 4 bases and J gave up 3 bases; unmatched junction bases: 4. The CDR3 covers 17 residues. This chain's CDR3 is CASSPRTSGGVYNEQFF. In DNA, the CDR3 is TGTGCCAGCAGCCCTCGGACTAGCGGGGGGGTCTACAATGAGCAGTTCTTC.

The chain carries TRBV2 and TRBJ2-5; D call uncertain. CDR3 length equals 13 residues. V was clipped by 4 bases and J by 5 bases, with 11 bases between them. Germline CDR1 reads SNHLY; CDR2 reads FYNNEI. The chain's CDR3 is CASSATPRETQYF. CDR3 nucleotide sequence: TGTGCCAGCAGTGCTACTCCGCGGGAGACCCAGTACTTC.

V is TRBV25-1 and J is TRBJ2-6; 9 nucleotides line up with TRBD1. With 10 bases clipped from V and 1 base from J, the junction kept 8 bases outside the gene matches. The CDR3 has 16 residues. Germline CDR1 reads MGHDK; CDR2 reads SYGVNS. The CDR3 bases are TGTGCCACCGGGACAGGGCGAGGGTCTGGGGCCAACGTCCTGACTTTC. It specifies CATGTGRGSGANVLTF.

The chain is built from TRBV25-1 and TRBJ1-1; D is ambiguous. V was cut by 1 base and J by 9 bases, with 9 bases left in between. The CDR3 is 12 amino acids. The V gene's germline CDR1 is MGHDK and CDR2 SYGVNS. The DNA for the CDR3 is TGTGCCAGCAGTGAATTGAGGGATAAAGCTTTCTTT. Residues: CASSELRDKAFF.

This clone showed up just a few times. The chain links TRBV12-3 or TRBV12-4 to TRBJ2-1; D gene uncertain. The V gene lost 1 base and the J gene lost 4 bases, with 5 bases spanning the gap. CDR3 length: 13 residues. The CDR3 region has the DNA TGTGCCAGCAGTTTAGTACTATACAATGAGCAGTTCTTC. Its protein is CASSLVLYNEQFF.

This chain uses TRBV6-5 with TRBJ1-1; tentatively, D is TRBD1 (5 bases). The V and J ends lost 3 bases and 3 bases respectively, with 14 bases between them. This CDR3 is 15 amino acids long. In germline, CDR1 is MNHEY, CDR2 SVGAGI. The DNA of the CDR3 is TGTGCCAGCAGTTATTCGATTAGGGGTGACACTGAAGCTTTCTTT. Protein: CASSYSIRGDTEAFF.

The chain uses TRBV9 and TRBJ2-6, with D tentatively TRBD2 (6 bases). CDR3 size: 16 residues. Trimming took off 0 bases at V and 13 bases at J, with 20 bases between the two ends. Germline assignment: CDR1 SGDLS and CDR2 YYNGEE. DNA for the CDR3: TGTGCCAGCAGCGTAGGGAGTGAGATGGCAGGAGGGGTCCTGACTTTC. It encodes CASSVGSEMAGGVLTF.

The chain combines TRBV12-3 or TRBV12-4 with TRBJ1-1, with D possibly TRBD1 on 6 matching bases. The germline V and J ends were trimmed by 6 bases and 5 bases, with 13 bases remaining between them. This CDR3 spans 13 amino acids. CDR3 sequence: CASSEGVGTEAFF. As DNA, the CDR3 is TGTGCCAGCAGCGAGGGGGTAGGGACTGAAGCTTTCTTT.

As DNA, the CDR3 is TGCAGCGTTGCACCCACAGTCCTGAACACTGAAGCTTTCTTT. It translates to CSVAPTVLNTEAFF. The J gene is TRBJ1-1, the V gene TRBV29-1; D is ambiguous. The V gene lost 4 bases and the J gene lost 0 bases, with 12 bases spanning the gap. This CDR3 has 14 residues. CDR1 is SQVTM, CDR2 ANQGSEA, per germline. Using reference TRBV29-1 and TRBJ1-1 for the parts outside the CDR3, the full variable domain is SAVISQKPSRDICQRGTSLTIQCQVDSQVTMMFWYRQQPGQSLTLIATANQGSEATYESGFVIDKFPISRPNLTFSTLTVSNMSPEDSSIYLCSVAPTVLNTEAFFGQGTRLTVV.

The genes are TRBV9 and TRBJ2-7; D is ambiguous. Germline V gene data show CDR1 as SGDLS and CDR2 as YYNGEE. The CDR3 sequence is 14 residues long. V was clipped by 3 bases and J by 0 bases, with 10 bases between them. Written as DNA, the CDR3 is TGTGCCAGCAGCGCCGTCCTCAGCTCCTACGAGCAGTACTTC. It codes for CASSAVLSSYEQYF.

Ten or more counts support this clone. Other DNA sequences in this specimen translate into the identical CDR3. The chain uses TRBV19 and TRBJ1-1; D is unresolved. CDR3 size: 12 residues. Trimming removed 8 bases at V and 1 base at J, with 8 bases between. Germline V CDR1 and CDR2: LNHDA, SQIVND (reference sequence). The CDR3 sequence: CASREGNTEAFF. CDR3 coding DNA: TGTGCCAGTCGAGAGGGGAACACTGAAGCTTTCTTT.

V gene TRBV5-1 combines with J gene TRBJ1-3; D perhaps matches TRBD1 (6 bases). Trimming took 3 bases from V and 0 from J, leaving 10 bases between them. This CDR3 is built from 15 residues. Germline CDR1 SGHRS, CDR2 YFSETQ. The CDR3 sequence is CASSSTGDSGNTIYF. DNA of the CDR3: TGCGCCAGCAGCTCGACAGGAGACTCTGGAAACACCATATATTTT.

V is TRBV27 and J is TRBJ2-2, with a weak D call TRBD1 (7 bases). The CDR3 consists of 13 residues. Trimming took off 3 bases at V and 7 bases at J, with 9 bases between the two ends. Germline V lookup: CDR1 MNHEY, CDR2 SMNVEV (reference sequence). The CDR3 DNA follows: TGTGCCAGCAGTTTCCAGGGGGGCGGGGAGCTGTTTTTT. Its protein product is CASSFQGGGELFF.

This rearrangement joins TRBV19 to TRBJ1-6, with 12 bases lining up with TRBD1. The length of the CDR3 is 15 residues. Trimming removed 9 bases from V and 7 bases from J; junction bases left unmatched: 7. The V gene's germline CDR1 is LNHDA and CDR2 SQIVND (reference sequence). CDR3 amino acids: CASESGTGGNSPLHF. CDR3 in DNA: TGTGCCAGCGAATCCGGGACAGGGGGCAATTCACCCCTCCACTTT.

The chain employs TRBV5-1 and TRBJ2-7; 8 nucleotides agree with TRBD2. V lost 5 bases and J lost 7; bases outside the gene matches: 11. The CDR3 runs 14 residues. CDR1 and CDR2 (germline): SGHRS, YFSETQ. In DNA form, the CDR3 reads TGCGCCAGCAGTTCGCCAAGAGCGGGAGCGGAGCAGTACTTC. This translates into CASSSPRAGAEQYF.